The 13 T cell receptor beta chains in this list originate from one sample, sequenced in a study of shared clonotypes between healthy human individuals (TCRdb year 2020). For the CD8 naive samples, CD45RO-negative cells were positively selected for CCR7, yielding a CD45RA+CCR7+ population from which TemRA cells were excluded. The library was produced with the immunoSEQ multiplex PCR assay. Not all clones reach the TCRdb copy of this immuneACCESS table, which keeps in-frame sequences only. Checked studies attribute under half of the gap to unresolved V genes and leave the rest unexplained. The sample has hundreds of thousands of clones on record, approximately 96% of them singletons. Of the sample, about 0.11% falls within the top ten clones. The sample comprised naive CD8+ T cells sorted from blood. This specimen's cell subset or site label, per the study, means: CD45RA+CCR7+. These receptors came from a woman younger than 45 in good health.

The CDR3 protein is CASSIAPWTSGSREYEQYF. The CDR3 DNA is TGTGCCAGTAGTATCGCTCCGTGGACTAGCGGGAGTCGGGAGTACGAGCAGTACTTC. The chain has TRBV19 and TRBJ2-7, with TRBD2 matching over 13 bases. Germline trimming cut 3 bases from V and 4 bases from J; bases unmatched to any gene: 15. The germline CDR1 and CDR2 sequences are LNHDA and SQIVND (reference sequence). This CDR3 is built from 19 residues.

V is TRBV28 and J is TRBJ2-7; possibly TRBD1 for D (6 bases). Germline V gene data show CDR1 as MDHEN and CDR2 as SYDVKM. Trimming left V 4 bases short and J 0 bases short, with 10 bases between. The CDR3 extends over 14 amino acids. The CDR3 nucleotides are TGTGCCAGCAGTTGGACAGTTCACTCCTACGAGCAGTACTTC. This encodes CASSWTVHSYEQYF.

CDR3 region: CASSRGTDALNQPQHF. CDR3 DNA sequence: TGTGCCAGCTCACGGGGGACGGACGCGCTCAATCAGCCCCAGCATTTT. The chain combines TRBV18 with TRBJ1-5; weak D call: TRBD1 (5 bases). The ends were cut back, 4 bases at V and 3 bases at J, with 16 bases in the middle. The CDR3 runs to 16 residues. Germline V lookup: CDR1 KGHSH, CDR2 LQKENI. The full variable domain, rest sourced from reference TRBV18 and TRBJ1-5, is NAGVMQNPRHLVRRRGQEARLRCSPMKGHSHVYWYRQLPEEGLKFMVYLQKENIIDESGMPKERFSAEFPKEGPSILRIQQVVRGDSAAYFCASSRGTDALNQPQHFGDGTRLSIL.

This rearrangement joins TRBV9 to TRBJ2-1; a possible D gene is TRBD1 (5 bases). The CDR3 runs 15 residues. V lost 2 bases and J lost 7, with 16 bases in between. CDR1 is SGDLS, CDR2 YYNGEE, per germline. The DNA of the CDR3 is TGTGCCAGCAGCGTGGGGCGAAGCCTATTGAATGAGCAGTTCTTC. This gives the protein CASSVGRSLLNEQFF.

V gene TRBV6-5 combines with J gene TRBJ2-7; 9 bases map to TRBD2. The CDR3 covers 16 residues. Germline V lookup: CDR1 MNHEY, CDR2 SVGAGI. V dropped 0 bases and J dropped 7; count of bases not matched to a gene: 10. The CDR3 sequence: CASSYSASGIPMEQYF. In nucleotides, the CDR3 is TGTGCCAGCAGTTACTCAGCTAGCGGGATTCCGATGGAGCAGTACTTC.

The CDR3 loop reads CASSFQERGEQFF. CDR3 sequence (DNA): TGTGCCAGCAGCTTCCAGGAACGAGGTGAGCAGTTCTTC. V and J are TRBV7-9 and TRBJ2-1; D ambiguous. The CDR3 totals 13 residues. The germline V gene has CDR1 SEHNR and CDR2 FQNEAQ (reference sequence). V shed 3 bases and J shed 9 bases, with 12 bases lying between them.

Details on this clone: The sample has other DNA sequences that encode this CDR3 too. This chain joins TRBV27 and TRBJ2-1; TRBD2 matches 11 bases. The CDR3 spans 15 residues. Germline CDR1 reads MNHEY; CDR2 reads SMNVEV (reference sequence). V dropped 5 bases and J dropped 4; count of bases not matched to a gene: 4. The CDR3 loop is CASSAGTSGYNEQFF. CDR3 DNA: TGTGCCAGCAGTGCGGGGACTAGCGGATACAATGAGCAGTTCTTC.

The chain joins TRBV13 to TRBJ2-1; D gene ambiguous. Germline CDR1 PRHDT, CDR2 FYEKMQ (reference sequence). The CDR3 is made up of 17 amino acids. V was clipped by 1 base and J by 1 base, with 14 bases between them. Written as DNA, the CDR3 is TGTGCCAGCAGCTTAGCCCCGAGCGTGCTTTCCTACAATGAGCAGTTCTTC. This codes for CASSLAPSVLSYNEQFF.

As to this clone: This same CDR3 is encoded by further DNA sequences in the sample. The chain recombines TRBV27 with TRBJ2-7; possible D gene TRBD2, 5 bases. Germline CDR1 reads MNHEY; CDR2 reads SMNVEV (reference sequence). Trimming stripped 0 bases from V and 7 bases from J, with 7 bases between. The CDR3 covers 12 residues. The CDR3 DNA is TGTGCCAGCAGTTTATCGGGGAGAGAGCAGTACTTC. Encoded protein: CASSLSGREQYF.

The chain is built from TRBV5-4 and TRBJ2-1; 10 nucleotides match TRBD2. Trimming removed 0 bases from V and 11 bases from J; junction bases left unmatched: 8. The CDR3 totals 15 residues. Looked up from germline, CDR1 is SGHNT and CDR2 is YYREEE (reference sequence). The DNA of the CDR3 is TGTGCCAGCAGCTTGGCCGCTAGCGGGAGTAGTAAGCAGTTCTTC. It specifies CASSLAASGSSKQFF.

CDR3 DNA: TGTGCCAGCACCGATCTCAACGTCCTGACTTTC. Encoded protein: CASTDLNVLTF. The chain couples TRBV2 to TRBJ2-6; no firm D call. Looked up from germline, CDR1 is SNHLY and CDR2 is FYNNEI. Between the trimmed V and J ends, which lost 7 bases and 9 bases, there was a span of 7 bases. The CDR3 runs 11 residues.

The chain couples TRBV7-8 to TRBJ1-4; 8 bases map to TRBD1. The CDR3 is made up of 15 amino acids. Germline assignment: CDR1 SGHVS and CDR2 FQNEAQ. The J segment lost 8 bases and the V segment lost 1 base, leaving 6 bases of the junction unmatched. The CDR3 loop reads CASSLGGTGPEKLFF. The CDR3 DNA reads as TGTGCCAGCAGCTTAGGTGGGACAGGTCCAGAAAAACTGTTTTTT.

Concerning this clone: Other DNA sequences in the sample encode the same CDR3. The chain has TRBV28 and TRBJ2-7; D may be TRBD2 (5 bases). The CDR3 has 13 amino acids. Trimming left V 1 base short and J 2 bases short, with 6 bases between. In germline, CDR1 is MDHEN, CDR2 SYDVKM. CDR3 sequence reads: CASSLSGTYEQYF. The DNA of the CDR3 is TGTGCCAGCAGTTTATCCGGGACCTACGAGCAGTACTTC.